The 14 T cell receptor beta chains listed next were all sequenced from one sample in a study of T cells after yellow fever vaccination. TCRdb reprocessed the 5' RACE reads via MiXCR and lists one record per CDR3 protein. Of roughly 99,000 distinct CDR3 sequences detected, under 7% appear once; the ten largest clones hold about two fifths. This material consisted of CD8+ T cells sorted from PBMCs, taken 10 days after the yellow fever booster vaccination. Receptor source: a man younger than 35 who received the YFV17D yellow fever vaccine.

This clonotype has ten or more counts. The V call is TRBV12-3 or TRBV12-4, the J call TRBJ2-2; TRBD2 matches 8 bases. This CDR3 comprises 17 residues. Germline trimming cut 7 bases from V and 3 bases from J; bases unmatched to any gene: 13. The CDR3 region has the DNA TGTGCCAGCATTCCAGGGCCAGGCGGGGGGCACACCGGGGAGCTGTTTTTT. This translates into CASIPGPGGGHTGELFF.

This clonotype was seen repeatedly, ten times or more. This chain connects TRBV5-4 to TRBJ2-1; D remains unclear. The CDR3 runs to 13 residues. CDR1 is SGHNT and CDR2 is YYREEE in the germline V gene (reference sequence). V lost 3 bases and J lost 12, with 16 bases in between. Here the CDR3 DNA reads TGTGCCAGCAGCTCCTATGAGGCGTTTGGGCAGTTCTTC. Encoded protein: CASSSYEAFGQFF.

J is TRBJ2-7 and V is TRBV20-1; unclear D gene. The CDR3 length is 14 residues. Trimming removed 0 bases at V and 2 bases at J, with 11 bases between. Per the germline V gene, CDR1 is DFQATT and CDR2 is SNEGSKA (reference sequence). The CDR3 DNA is TGCAGTGCTAGAGATGTCCGGCTTACCTACGAGCAGTACTTC. Residues: CSARDVRLTYEQYF.

There are a few counts of this clonotype. This chain connects TRBV5-6 to TRBJ1-1, with D perhaps matching TRBD1 (5 bases). There are 13 residues in the CDR3. V lost 0 bases, J lost 8 bases, and 11 bases lay in between. Germline assignment: CDR1 SGHDT and CDR2 YYEEEE. The CDR3 DNA reads as TGTGCCAGCAGCTTGGGAGGGGCAGCAGAAGCTTTCTTT. This gives the protein CASSLGGAAEAFF.

This clonotype turned up a few times. The chain couples TRBV7-9 to TRBJ2-7; TRBD1 matches 7 bases. This CDR3 is 14 amino acids long. V dropped 4 bases and J dropped 3; count of bases not matched to a gene: 6. Germline lookup yields CDR1 SEHNR and CDR2 FQNEAQ (reference sequence). CDR3 sequence reads: CASSSGTESYEQYF. In DNA, the CDR3 is TGTGCCAGCAGCTCCGGGACAGAAAGCTACGAGCAGTACTTC. Variable domain in full (rest from reference TRBV7-9 and TRBJ2-7): DTGVSQNPRHKITKRGQNVTFRCDPISEHNRLYWYRQTLGQGPEFLTYFQNEAQLEKSRLLSDRFSAERPKGSFSTLEIQRTEQGDSAMYLCASSSGTESYEQYFGPGTRLTVT.

This clonotype has just a few counts. The chain employs TRBV10-3 and TRBJ2-3, with TRBD2 identical over 10 bases. Germline CDR1 and CDR2: ENHRY and SYGVKD. V was pared by 2 bases and J by 2 bases, with 4 bases of the junction left unmatched. The CDR3 consists of 16 residues. The CDR3 protein is CAISEPSGGVTDTQYF. In DNA form, the CDR3 reads TGTGCCATCAGTGAGCCAAGCGGGGGGGTCACAGATACGCAGTATTTT.

This clonotype was observed a handful of times. The chain joins TRBV13 to TRBJ2-1, with D possibly TRBD2 on 6 matching bases. V lost 5 bases, J lost 6 bases, and 17 bases lay in between. The CDR3 contains 15 residues. The germline V gene encodes CDR1 PRHDT and CDR2 FYEKMQ (reference sequence). The DNA of the CDR3 is TGTGCCAGCAGCGTCCCCGGGGGTTGGGGCAATGAGCAGTTCTTC. It translates to CASSVPGGWGNEQFF. Combining the CDR3 with reference TRBV13 and TRBJ2-1 gives the whole variable domain AAGVIQSPRHLIKEKRETATLKCYPIPRHDTVYWYQQGPGQDPQFLISFYEKMQSDKGSIPDRFSAQQFSDYHSELNMSSLELGDSALYFCASSVPGGWGNEQFFGPGTRLTVL.

This clonotype was counted only a few times. V and J are TRBV6-5 and TRBJ1-5; TRBD1 aligns across 9 bases. Germline CDR1 and CDR2: MNHEY and SVGAGI. The J segment lost 5 bases and the V segment lost 5 bases, leaving 4 bases of the junction unmatched. The CDR3 spans 14 residues. The CDR3 loop is CASSIRQGDQPQHF. In DNA, the CDR3 is TGTGCCAGCAGTATAAGACAGGGGGATCAGCCCCAGCATTTT.

Here the CDR3 DNA reads TGTGCCAGCAACCCGCGGGGCAGGGGGAACACTGAAGCTTTCTTT. Protein: CASNPRGRGNTEAFF. This chain joins TRBV27 and TRBJ1-1; the D gene is possibly TRBD1 (6 bases). Per the germline V gene, CDR1 is MNHEY and CDR2 is SMNVEV (reference sequence). The CDR3 sequence is 15 residues long. V was cut by 7 bases and J by 1 base, with 16 bases left in between.

The chain uses TRBV7-2 and TRBJ1-2; D is perhaps TRBD1 (6 bases). Trimming pared 4 bases from V and 3 bases from J, leaving 12 bases between. The CDR3 runs to 14 residues. CDR1 is SGHTA and CDR2 is FQGNSA in the germline V gene. The CDR3 protein is CASSSPQGYYGYTF. CDR3 sequence (DNA): TGTGCCAGCAGCTCCCCACAGGGTTACTATGGCTACACCTTC.

This clonotype was seen ten or more times. This chain connects TRBV7-6 to TRBJ2-2; D unresolved. Germline V gene sequence: CDR1 SGHVS, CDR2 FNYEAQ. This CDR3 region has 13 residues. V lost 3 bases and J lost 2, with 4 bases in between. CDR3 sequence (DNA): TGTGCCAGCAGCTTGCCAAACACCGGGGAGCTGTTTTTT. This sequence encodes CASSLPNTGELFF. The full variable domain, with the rest looked up from reference TRBV7-6 and TRBJ2-2, is GAGVSQSPRYKVTKRGQDVALRCDPISGHVSLYWYRQALGQGPEFLTYFNYEAQQDKSGLPNDRFSAERPEGSISTLTIQRTEQRDSAMYRCASSLPNTGELFFGEGSRLTVL.

This clonotype was found a few times. The gene calls are TRBV28 and TRBJ2-1; 8 nucleotides align to TRBD2. V shed 3 bases and J 8 bases; nucleotides not matched to a gene: 18. The CDR3 consists of 18 residues. Germline CDR1 is MDHEN and CDR2 is SYDVKM. The CDR3 spells CASSLDRRGGFLGDEQFF. In DNA, the CDR3 is TGTGCCAGCAGTTTGGACCGGCGCGGGGGGTTTCTTGGCGATGAGCAGTTCTTC.

In this sample, this clonotype turned up a few times. This rearrangement joins TRBV5-4 to TRBJ2-2, with TRBD1 as a possible D gene (5 bases). Germline CDR1 is SGHNT and CDR2 is YYREEE (reference sequence). This CDR3 has 13 residues. Trimming cost V 3 bases and J 6 bases, with 9 bases left between them. The CDR3 coding sequence is TGTGCCAGCAGCTGGGGCAGGGCCGGGGAGCTGTTTTTT. Its translation: CASSWGRAGELFF.

This clonotype was detected ten times or more. This chain links TRBV4-1 with TRBJ1-1; a weak D match, TRBD1 (6 bases). V shed 2 bases and J shed 1 base, with 11 bases lying between them. CDR1 and CDR2 (germline): MGHRA, YSYEKL. CDR3 length: 15 residues. CDR3 DNA sequence: TGCGCCAGCAGCCAAATTGAACAGGGGAACACTGAAGCTTTCTTT. It encodes CASSQIEQGNTEAFF.